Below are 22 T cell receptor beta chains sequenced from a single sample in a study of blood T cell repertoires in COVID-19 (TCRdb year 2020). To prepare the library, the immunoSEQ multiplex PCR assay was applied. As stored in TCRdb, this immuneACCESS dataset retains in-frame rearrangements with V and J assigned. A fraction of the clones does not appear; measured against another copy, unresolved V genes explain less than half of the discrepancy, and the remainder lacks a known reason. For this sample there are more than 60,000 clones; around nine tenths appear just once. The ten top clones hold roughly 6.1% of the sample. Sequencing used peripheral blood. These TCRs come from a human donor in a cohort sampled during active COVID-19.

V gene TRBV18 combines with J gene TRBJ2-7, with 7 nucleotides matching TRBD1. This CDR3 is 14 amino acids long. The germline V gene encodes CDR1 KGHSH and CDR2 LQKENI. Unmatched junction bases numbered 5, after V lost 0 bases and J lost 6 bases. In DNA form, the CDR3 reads TGTGCCAGCTCACCACCGACAGGGCGGGCCGAGCAGTACTTC. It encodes CASSPPTGRAEQYF.

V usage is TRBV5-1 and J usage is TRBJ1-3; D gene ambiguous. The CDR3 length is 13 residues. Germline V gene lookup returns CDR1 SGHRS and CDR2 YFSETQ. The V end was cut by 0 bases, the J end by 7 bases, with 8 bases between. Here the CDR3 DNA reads TGCGCCAGCAGCTTGGCCCCCGGGAACACCATATATTTT. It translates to CASSLAPGNTIYF.

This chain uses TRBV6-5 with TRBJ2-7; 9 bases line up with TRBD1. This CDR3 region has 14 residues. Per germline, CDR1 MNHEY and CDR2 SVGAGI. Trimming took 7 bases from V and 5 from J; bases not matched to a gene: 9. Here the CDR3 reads CASKGGQGFHEQYF. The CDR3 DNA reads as TGTGCCAGCAAAGGGGGACAGGGCTTCCACGAGCAGTACTTC.

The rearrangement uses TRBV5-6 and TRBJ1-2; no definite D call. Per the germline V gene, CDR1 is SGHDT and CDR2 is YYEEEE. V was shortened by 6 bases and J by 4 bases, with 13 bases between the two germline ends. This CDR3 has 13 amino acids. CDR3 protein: CASNVVSGYGYTF. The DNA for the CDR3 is TGTGCCAGCAATGTTGTTTCCGGCTATGGCTACACCTTC.

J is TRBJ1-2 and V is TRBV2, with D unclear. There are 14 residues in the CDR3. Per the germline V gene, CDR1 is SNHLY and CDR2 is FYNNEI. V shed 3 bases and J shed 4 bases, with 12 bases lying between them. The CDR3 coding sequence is TGTGCCAGCAGTGATCCGGGGTCGGGCTATGGCTACACCTTC. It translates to CASSDPGSGYGYTF. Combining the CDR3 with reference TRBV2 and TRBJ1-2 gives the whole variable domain EPEVTQTPSHQVTQMGQEVILRCVPISNHLYFYWYRQILGQKVEFLVSFYNNEISEKSEIFDDQFSVERPDGSNFTLKIRSTKLEDSAMYFCASSDPGSGYGYTFGSGTRLTVV.

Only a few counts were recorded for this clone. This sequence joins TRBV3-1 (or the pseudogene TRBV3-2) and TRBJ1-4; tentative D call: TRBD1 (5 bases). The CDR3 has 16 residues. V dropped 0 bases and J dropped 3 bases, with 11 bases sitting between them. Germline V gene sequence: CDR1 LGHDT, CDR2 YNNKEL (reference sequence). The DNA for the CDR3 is TGTGCCAGCAGCCAAGAAGGAAAGGGGTCTAATGAAAAACTGTTTTTT. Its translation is CASSQEGKGSNEKLFF.

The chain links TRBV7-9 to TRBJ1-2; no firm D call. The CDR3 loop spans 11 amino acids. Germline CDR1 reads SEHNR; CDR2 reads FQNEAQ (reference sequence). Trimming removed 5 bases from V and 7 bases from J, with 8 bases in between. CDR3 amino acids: CASSTRGGYTF. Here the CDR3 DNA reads TGTGCCAGCAGCACCCGGGGTGGCTACACCTTC.

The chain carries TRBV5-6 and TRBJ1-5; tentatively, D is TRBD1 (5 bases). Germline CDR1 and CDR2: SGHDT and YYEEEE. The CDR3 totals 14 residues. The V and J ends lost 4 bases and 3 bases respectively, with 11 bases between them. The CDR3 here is CASSRQLPNQPQHF. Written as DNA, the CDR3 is TGTGCCAGCAGCCGACAGCTCCCCAATCAGCCCCAGCATTTT.

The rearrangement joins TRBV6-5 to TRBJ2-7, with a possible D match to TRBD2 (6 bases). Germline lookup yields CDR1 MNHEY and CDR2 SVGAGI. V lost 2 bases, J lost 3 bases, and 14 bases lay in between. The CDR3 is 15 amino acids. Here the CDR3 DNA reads TGTGCCAGCAGTTACGCGCGGGACGGATACTACGAGCAGTACTTC. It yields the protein CASSYARDGYYEQYF.

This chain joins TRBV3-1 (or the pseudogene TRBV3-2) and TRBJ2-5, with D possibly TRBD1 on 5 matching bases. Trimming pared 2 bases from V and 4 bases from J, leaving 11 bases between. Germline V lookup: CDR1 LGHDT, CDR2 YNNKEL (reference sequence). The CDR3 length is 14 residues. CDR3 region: CASSQNAGSETQYF. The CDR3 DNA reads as TGTGCCAGCAGCCAAAATGCAGGGTCAGAGACCCAGTACTTC.

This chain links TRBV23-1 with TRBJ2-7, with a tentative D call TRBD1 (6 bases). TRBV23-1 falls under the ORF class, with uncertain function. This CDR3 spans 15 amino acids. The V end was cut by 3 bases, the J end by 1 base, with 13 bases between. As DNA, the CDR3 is TGCGCCAGCAGTCAGCCGGGACATTTATCCTACGAGCAGTACTTC. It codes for CASSQPGHLSYEQYF.

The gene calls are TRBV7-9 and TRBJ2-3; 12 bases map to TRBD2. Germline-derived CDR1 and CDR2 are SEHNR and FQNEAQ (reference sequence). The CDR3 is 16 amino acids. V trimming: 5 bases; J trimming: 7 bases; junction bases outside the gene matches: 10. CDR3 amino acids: CASSGPSGGASYTQYF. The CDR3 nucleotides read TGTGCCAGCAGCGGCCCTAGCGGGGGGGCAAGTTATACGCAGTATTTT.

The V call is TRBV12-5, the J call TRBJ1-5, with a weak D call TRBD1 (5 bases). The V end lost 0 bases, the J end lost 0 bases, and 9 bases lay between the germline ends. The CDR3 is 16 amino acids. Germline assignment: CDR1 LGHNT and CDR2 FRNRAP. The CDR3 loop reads CASGLVQADSNQPQHF. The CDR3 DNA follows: TGTGCTAGTGGTTTGGTACAGGCAGATAGCAATCAGCCCCAGCATTTT.

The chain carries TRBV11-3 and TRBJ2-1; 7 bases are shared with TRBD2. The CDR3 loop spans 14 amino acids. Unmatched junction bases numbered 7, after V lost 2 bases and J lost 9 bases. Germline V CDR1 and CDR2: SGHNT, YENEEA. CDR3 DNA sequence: TGTGCCAGCAGCTTAAGTTCAGGGAGGGGTGAGCAGTTCTTC. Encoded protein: CASSLSSGRGEQFF.

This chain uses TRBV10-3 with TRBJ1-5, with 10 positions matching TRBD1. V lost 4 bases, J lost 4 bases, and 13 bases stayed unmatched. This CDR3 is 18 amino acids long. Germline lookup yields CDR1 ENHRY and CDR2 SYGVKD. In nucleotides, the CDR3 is TGTGCCATCAGTGCAAGCGGAGACAGGGGGCTTGATAATCAGCCCCAGCATTTT. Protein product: CAISASGDRGLDNQPQHF.

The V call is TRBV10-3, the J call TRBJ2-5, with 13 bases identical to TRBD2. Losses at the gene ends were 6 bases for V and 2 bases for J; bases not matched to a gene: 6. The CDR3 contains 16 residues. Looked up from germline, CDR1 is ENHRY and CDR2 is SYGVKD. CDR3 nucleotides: TGTGCCATCAGGGGTGGACTAGCGGGGGCACAAGAGACCCAGTACTTC. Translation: CAIRGGLAGAQETQYF.

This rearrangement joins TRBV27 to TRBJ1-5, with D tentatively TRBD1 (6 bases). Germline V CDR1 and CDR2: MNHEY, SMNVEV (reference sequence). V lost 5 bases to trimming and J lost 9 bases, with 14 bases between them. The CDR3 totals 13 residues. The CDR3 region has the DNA TGTGCCAGCAGTCGTTACAGGGATGGGCCCCAGCATTTT. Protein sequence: CASSRYRDGPQHF.

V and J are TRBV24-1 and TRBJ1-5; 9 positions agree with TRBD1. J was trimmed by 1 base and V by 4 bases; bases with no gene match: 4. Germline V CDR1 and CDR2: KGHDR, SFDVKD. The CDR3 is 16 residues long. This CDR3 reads CATSEPDRGSNQPQHF. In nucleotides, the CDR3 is TGTGCCACCAGTGAACCCGACAGGGGGAGCAATCAGCCCCAGCATTTT.

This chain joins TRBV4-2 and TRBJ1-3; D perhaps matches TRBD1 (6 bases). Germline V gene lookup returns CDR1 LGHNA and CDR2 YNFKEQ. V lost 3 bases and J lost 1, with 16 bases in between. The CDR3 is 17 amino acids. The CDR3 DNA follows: TGTGCCAGCAGCCAGGGGGGGGGCGCTGATTCTGGAAACACCATATATTTT. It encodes CASSQGGGADSGNTIYF.

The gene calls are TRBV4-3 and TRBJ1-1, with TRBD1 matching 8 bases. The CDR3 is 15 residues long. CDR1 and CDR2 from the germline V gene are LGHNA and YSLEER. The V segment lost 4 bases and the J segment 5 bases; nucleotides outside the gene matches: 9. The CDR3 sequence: CASSLSATGETEAFF. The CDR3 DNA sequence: TGCGCCAGCAGCCTGAGCGCGACAGGGGAGACTGAAGCTTTCTTT.

In DNA form, the CDR3 reads TGTGCCAGCAGCTCGGGTTACGGCTACGAGCAGTACTTC. Protein: CASSSGYGYEQYF. The rearrangement uses TRBV5-8 and TRBJ2-7; D not certain. The CDR3 totals 13 residues. Germline assignment: CDR1 SGHTS and CDR2 YDEGEE. The V and J ends lost 3 bases and 3 bases respectively, with 10 bases between them.

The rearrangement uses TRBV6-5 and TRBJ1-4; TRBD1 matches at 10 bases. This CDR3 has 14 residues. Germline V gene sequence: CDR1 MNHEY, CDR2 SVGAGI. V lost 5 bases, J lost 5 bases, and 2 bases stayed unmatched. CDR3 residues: CASSTGQGNEKLFF. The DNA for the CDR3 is TGTGCCAGCAGTACGGGACAGGGGAATGAAAAACTGTTTTTT.